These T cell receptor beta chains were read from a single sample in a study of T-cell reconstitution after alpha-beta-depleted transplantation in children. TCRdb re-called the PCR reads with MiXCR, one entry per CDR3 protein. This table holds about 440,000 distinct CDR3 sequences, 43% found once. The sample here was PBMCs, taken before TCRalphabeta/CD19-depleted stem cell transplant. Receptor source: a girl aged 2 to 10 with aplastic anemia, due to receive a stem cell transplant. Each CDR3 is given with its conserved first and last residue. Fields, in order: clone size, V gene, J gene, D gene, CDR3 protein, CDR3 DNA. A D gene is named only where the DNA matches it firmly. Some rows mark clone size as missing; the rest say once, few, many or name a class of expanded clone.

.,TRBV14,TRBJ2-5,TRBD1,CASSRRRAGQGGETQYF,TGTGCCAGCAGCCGTAGGAGGGCGGGACAGGGCGGGGAGACCCAGTACTTC
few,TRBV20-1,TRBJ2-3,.,CSAPPAYGTDTQYF,TGCAGTGCCCCGCCCGCTTATGGCACAGATACGCAGTATTTT
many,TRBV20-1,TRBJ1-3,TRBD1,CSARGDRGVGNTIYF,TGCAGTGCTAGAGGTGACAGGGGAGTCGGAAACACCATATATTTT
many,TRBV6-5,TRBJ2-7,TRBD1,CASSYPEDRGRYEQYF,TGTGCCAGCAGTTACCCTGAAGACAGGGGGCGTTACGAGCAGTACTTC
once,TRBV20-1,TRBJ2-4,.,CSASPQGLGKNIQYF,TGCAGTGCTAGTCCCCAGGGGTTGGGCAAAAACATTCAGTACTTC
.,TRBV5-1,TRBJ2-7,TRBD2,CASGLAGFDEQYF,TGCGCCAGCGGTCTAGCGGGATTCGACGAGCAGTACTTC
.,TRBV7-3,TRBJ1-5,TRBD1,CASSSRTGMNQPQHF,TGTGCCAGCAGCTCCCGGACAGGGATGAATCAGCCCCAGCATTTT
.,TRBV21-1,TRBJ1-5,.,CASSNKQGAKPQHF,TGTGCCAGCAGCAACAAACAGGGGGCGAAGCCCCAGCATTTT
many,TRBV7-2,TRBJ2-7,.,CASSLAGGLGEQYF,TGTGCCAGCAGCTTAGCGGGAGGACTGGGCGAGCAGTACTTC
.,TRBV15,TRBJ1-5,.,CATSRVGIFGNQPQHF,TGTGCCACCAGCAGGGTGGGAATTTTCGGCAATCAGCCCCAGCATTTT
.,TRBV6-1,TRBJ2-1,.,CASSGAGVLDEQFF,TGTGCCAGCAGTGGGGCAGGGGTCTTGGATGAGCAGTTCTTC
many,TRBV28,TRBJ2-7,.,CASSPRGSLSSYEQYF,TGTGCCAGCAGCCCGCGGGGTTCCTTAAGCTCCTACGAGCAGTACTTC
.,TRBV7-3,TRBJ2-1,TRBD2,CASSLMSGGYNEQFF,TGTGCCAGCAGCTTAATGAGCGGGGGGTACAATGAGCAGTTCTTC
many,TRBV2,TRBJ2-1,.,CASRGTPGNEQFF,TGTGCCAGCAGAGGGACCCCGGGCAATGAGCAGTTCTTC
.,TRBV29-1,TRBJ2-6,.,CSVAGTSGANVLTF,TGCAGCGTTGCCGGGACCTCTGGGGCCAACGTCCTGACTTTC
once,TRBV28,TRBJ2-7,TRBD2,CASTLGTSGVSPYEQYF,TGTGCCAGCACCCTAGGGACTAGCGGAGTCTCCCCCTACGAGCAGTACTTC
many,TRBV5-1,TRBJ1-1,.,CASSQPGGTEAFF,TGCGCCAGCAGCCAACCCGGGGGGACTGAAGCTTTCTTT
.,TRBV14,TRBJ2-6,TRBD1,CASSQDEGAVGANVLTF,TGTGCCAGCAGCCAAGATGAGGGGGCTGTTGGGGCCAACGTCCTGACTTTC
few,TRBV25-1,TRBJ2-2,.,CASSRRLDSNTGELFF,TGTGCCAGCAGTAGGCGACTAGACTCGAACACCGGGGAGCTGTTTTTT
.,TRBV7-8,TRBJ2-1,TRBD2,CASSLAGLAALEQFF,TGTGCCAGCAGCTTAGCGGGACTAGCGGCCCTTGAGCAGTTCTTC
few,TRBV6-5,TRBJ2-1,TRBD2,CASSLMSSGTYNEQFF,TGTGCCAGCAGTTTAATGTCTAGCGGGACTTACAATGAGCAGTTCTTC
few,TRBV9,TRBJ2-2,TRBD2,CASSILPGLINTGELFF,TGTGCCAGCAGCATCCTACCGGGACTAATTAACACCGGGGAGCTGTTTTTT
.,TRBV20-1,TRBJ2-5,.,CSAYAGKTQYF,TGCAGTGCTTACGCCGGGAAGACCCAGTACTTC
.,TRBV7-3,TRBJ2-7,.,CASSLIEWGEQYF,TGTGCCAGCAGCTTAATCGAGTGGGGGGAGCAGTACTTC
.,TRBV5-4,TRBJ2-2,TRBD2,CASSMRREGPHGELFF,TGTGCCAGCAGCATGAGGAGGGAGGGCCCCCACGGGGAGCTGTTTTTT
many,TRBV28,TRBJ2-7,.,CASSTGRTILTYEQYF,TGTGCCAGCAGTACTGGACGGACCATACTGACCTACGAGCAGTACTTC
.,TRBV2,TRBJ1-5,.,CASRGGGREQPQHF,TGTGCCAGCAGGGGAGGGGGGAGAGAGCAGCCCCAGCATTTT
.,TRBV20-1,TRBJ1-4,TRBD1,CSALQGGREKLFF,TGCAGTGCCCTACAGGGGGGGCGTGAAAAACTGTTTTTT
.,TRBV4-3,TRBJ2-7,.,CASSQEWDGSYEQYF,TGCGCCAGCAGCCAAGAGTGGGACGGTTCCTACGAGCAGTACTTC
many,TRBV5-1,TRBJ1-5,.,CASSLQGRDQPQHF,TGCGCCAGCAGCTTACAAGGGCGAGATCAGCCCCAGCATTTT
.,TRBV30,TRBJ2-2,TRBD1,CAWSMTGAGELFF,TGTGCCTGGAGTATGACAGGGGCCGGGGAGCTGTTTTTT
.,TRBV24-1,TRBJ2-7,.,CATSDLISGPQYF,TGTGCCACCAGTGATTTGATTAGTGGGCCGCAGTACTTC
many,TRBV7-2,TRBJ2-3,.,CASSPRGRVTDTQYF,TGTGCCAGCAGCCCCCGAGGGCGGGTTACAGATACGCAGTATTTT
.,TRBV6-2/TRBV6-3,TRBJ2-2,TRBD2,CASSPGLVSGELFF,TGTGCCAGCAGTCCTGGACTAGTTTCCGGGGAGCTGTTTTTT
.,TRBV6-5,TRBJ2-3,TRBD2,CASSYHTGLAGDTQYF,TGTGCCAGCAGTTACCACACGGGGCTAGCGGGGGATACGCAGTATTTT
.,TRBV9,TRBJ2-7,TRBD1,CASSGHPDRGSYEQYF,TGTGCCAGCTCCGGTCACCCGGACAGGGGGTCCTACGAGCAGTACTTC
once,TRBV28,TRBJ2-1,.,CASSRGLSGQFF,TGTGCCAGCAGCCGCGGACTATCTGGGCAGTTCTTC
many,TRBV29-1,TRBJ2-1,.,CSVEVRVGASGNNEQFF,TGCAGCGTTGAAGTTCGAGTGGGGGCTAGCGGAAACAATGAGCAGTTCTTC
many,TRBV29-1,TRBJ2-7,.,CSVELPSSSYEQYF,TGCAGCGTTGAACTCCCCTCATCCTCCTACGAGCAGTACTTC
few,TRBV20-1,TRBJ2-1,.,CSAPTQGNKNEQFF,TGCAGTGCTCCTACCCAGGGGAATAAGAATGAGCAGTTCTTC
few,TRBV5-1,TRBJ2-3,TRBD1,CASSQNTGGWPDTQYF,TGCGCCAGCAGCCAAAACACAGGGGGCTGGCCAGATACGCAGTATTTT
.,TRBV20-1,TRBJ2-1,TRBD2,CSAKRLAERYNEQFF,TGCAGTGCTAAAAGACTAGCGGAACGCTACAATGAGCAGTTCTTC
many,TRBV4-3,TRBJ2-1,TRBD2,CASSHGRGNEQFF,TGCGCCAGCAGCCACGGGAGGGGCAATGAGCAGTTCTTC
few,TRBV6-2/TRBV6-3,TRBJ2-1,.,CASSYSGVSGNEQFF,TGTGCCAGCAGTTACTCGGGTGTCAGTGGGAATGAGCAGTTCTTC
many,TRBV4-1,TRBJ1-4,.,CASSQDPGVYEKLFF,TGCGCCAGCAGCCAAGATCCGGGTGTTTACGAAAAACTGTTTTTT
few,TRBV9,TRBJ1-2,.,CASSVLGFNYGYTF,TGTGCCAGCAGCGTACTCGGATTTAACTATGGCTACACCTTC
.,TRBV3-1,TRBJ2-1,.,CASSQDRRGVMQFF,TGTGCCAGCAGCCAAGATCGGAGGGGGGTTATGCAGTTCTTC
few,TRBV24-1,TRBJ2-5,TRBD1,CATSDLGQGAEETQYF,TGTGCCACCAGTGACCTGGGACAGGGGGCTGAAGAGACCCAGTACTTC
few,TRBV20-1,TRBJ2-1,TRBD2,CSAKKLAGIINEQFF,TGCAGTGCTAAGAAACTAGCGGGAATCATCAATGAGCAGTTCTTC
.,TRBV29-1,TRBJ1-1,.,CSVAKGEETEAFF,TGCAGCGTTGCTAAGGGAGAGGAAACTGAAGCTTTCTTT
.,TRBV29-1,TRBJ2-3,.,CSVRDWDSTDTQYF,TGCAGCGTTCGGGACTGGGATAGCACAGATACGCAGTATTTT
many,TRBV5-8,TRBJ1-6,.,CASSLEPGYNSPLHF,TGTGCCAGCAGCTTGGAACCGGGCTACAATTCACCCCTCCACTTT
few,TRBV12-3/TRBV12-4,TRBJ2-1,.,CASRAGVGNYNEQFF,TGTGCCAGCAGAGCCGGGGTGGGGAACTACAATGAGCAGTTCTTC
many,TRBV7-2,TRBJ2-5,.,CASSPGPGAQYF,TGTGCCAGCAGCCCGGGCCCTGGGGCCCAGTACTTC
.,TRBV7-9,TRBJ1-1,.,CASSRGGQTEAFF,TGTGCCAGCAGCCGCGGGGGGCAAACTGAAGCTTTCTTT
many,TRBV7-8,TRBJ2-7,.,CASSTTQGLKNAYEQYF,TGTGCCAGCAGCACGACTCAGGGACTCAAGAACGCCTACGAGCAGTACTTC
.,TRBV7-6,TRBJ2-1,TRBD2,CASTVVRGDDEQFF,TGTGCCAGCACCGTCGTCCGGGGGGACGATGAGCAGTTCTTC